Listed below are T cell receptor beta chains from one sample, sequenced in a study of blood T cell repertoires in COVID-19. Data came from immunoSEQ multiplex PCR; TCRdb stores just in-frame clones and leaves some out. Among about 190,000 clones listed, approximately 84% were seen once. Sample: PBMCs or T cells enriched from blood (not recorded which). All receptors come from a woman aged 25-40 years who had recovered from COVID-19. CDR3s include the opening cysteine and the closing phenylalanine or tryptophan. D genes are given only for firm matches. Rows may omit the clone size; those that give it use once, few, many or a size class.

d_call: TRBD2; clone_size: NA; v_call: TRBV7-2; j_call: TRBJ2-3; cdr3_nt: TGTGCCAGCAGCCGCAGGGAAGAGCGGGGGTCCCCAAGGTATACGCAGTATTTT; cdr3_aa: CASSRREERGSPRYTQYF
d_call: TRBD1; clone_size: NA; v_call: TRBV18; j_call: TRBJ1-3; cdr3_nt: TGTGCCAGCTCAGCACAGGGGATCTCTGGAAACACCATATATTTT; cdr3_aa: CASSAQGISGNTIYF
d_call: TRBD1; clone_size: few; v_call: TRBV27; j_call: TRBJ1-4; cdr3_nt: TGTGCCAGCAGTTTAAAAGGGGGCACTAATGAAAAACTGTTTTTT; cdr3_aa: CASSLKGGTNEKLFF
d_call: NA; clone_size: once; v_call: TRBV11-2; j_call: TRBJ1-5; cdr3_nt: TGTGCCAGCAGCCTGGACGGACTAGGGCCCCAGCATTTT; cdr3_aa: CASSLDGLGPQHF
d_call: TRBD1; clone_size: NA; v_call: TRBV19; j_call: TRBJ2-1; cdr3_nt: TGTGCCAGTAGTCCCCGGACAGGGAACCGCAATGAGCAGTTCTTC; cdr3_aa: CASSPRTGNRNEQFF
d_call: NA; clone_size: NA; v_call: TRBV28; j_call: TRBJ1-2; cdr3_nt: TGTGCCAGCAGTTCCCGGGTCGCCTACCTTAGGGGCTACACCTTC; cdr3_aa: CASSSRVAYLRGYTF
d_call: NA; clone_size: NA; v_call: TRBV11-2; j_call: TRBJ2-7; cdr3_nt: TGTGCCAGCAGCCCGTCGGAGTTTGAGCAGTACTTC; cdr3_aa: CASSPSEFEQYF
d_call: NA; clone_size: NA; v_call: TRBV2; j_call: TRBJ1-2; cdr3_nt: TGTGCCAGCAGTGAGGTACAGGGAGGGGTCTACGGCTATGGCTACACCTTC; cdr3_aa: CASSEVQGGVYGYGYTF
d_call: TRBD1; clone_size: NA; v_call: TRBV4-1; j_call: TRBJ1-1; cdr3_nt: TGCGCCAGCACCTCGACAGGGGGGAACACTGAAGCTTTCTTT; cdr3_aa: CASTSTGGNTEAFF
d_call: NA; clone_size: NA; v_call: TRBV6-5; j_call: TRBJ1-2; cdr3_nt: TGTGCCAGCATACAACAGGGATTCGACGCTGGCTACACCTTC; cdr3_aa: CASIQQGFDAGYTF
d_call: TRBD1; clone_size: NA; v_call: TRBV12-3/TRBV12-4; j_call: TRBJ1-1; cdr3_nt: TGTGCCAGCAGCAAACAGGGGACTGAAGCTTTCTTT; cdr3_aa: CASSKQGTEAFF
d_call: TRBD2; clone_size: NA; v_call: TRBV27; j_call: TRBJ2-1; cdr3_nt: TGTGCCAGCAGTTTGTCGGGACTAGCGGGCTTCAGCTCCTACAATGAGCAGTTCTTC; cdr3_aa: CASSLSGLAGFSSYNEQFF
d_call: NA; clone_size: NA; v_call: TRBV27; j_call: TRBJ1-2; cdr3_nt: TGTGCCAGCAGTTTAGGAACTGGGGCGAAATATGGCTACACCTTC; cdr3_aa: CASSLGTGAKYGYTF
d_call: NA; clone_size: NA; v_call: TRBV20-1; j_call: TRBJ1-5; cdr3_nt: TGCAGTGCTAGTCGGGACATGATTTCTAGCAATCAGCCCCAGCATTTT; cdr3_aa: CSASRDMISSNQPQHF
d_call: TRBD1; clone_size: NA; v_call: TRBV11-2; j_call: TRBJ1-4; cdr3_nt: TGTGCCAGCAGCTTAGGTCAGGGGGCAACTAATGAAAAACTGTTTTTT; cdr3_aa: CASSLGQGATNEKLFF
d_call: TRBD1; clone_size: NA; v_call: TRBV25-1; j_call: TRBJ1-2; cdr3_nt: TGTGCCAGCAAAGGTCAGGGGGCCTATGGCTACACCTTC; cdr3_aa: CASKGQGAYGYTF
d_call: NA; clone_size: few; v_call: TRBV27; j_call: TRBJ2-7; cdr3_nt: TGTGCCAGCAGTTTAAGGCTAGCATCCTACGAGCAGTACTTC; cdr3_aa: CASSLRLASYEQYF
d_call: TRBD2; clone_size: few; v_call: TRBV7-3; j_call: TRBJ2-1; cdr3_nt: TGTGCCAGCAGCTTAAGACTAGCGGGACACAATGAGCAGTTCTTC; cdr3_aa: CASSLRLAGHNEQFF
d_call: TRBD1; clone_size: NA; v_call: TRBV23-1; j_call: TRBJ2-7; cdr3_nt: TGCGCCAGCATCCCCTGGGGGACAGGGCTTTCCTACGAGCAGTACTTC; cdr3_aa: CASIPWGTGLSYEQYF
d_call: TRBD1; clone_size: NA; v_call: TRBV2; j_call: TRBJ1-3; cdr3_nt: TGTGCCAGCAACAGTCCCGGGACAGGGTCGAGCGGAAACACCATATATTTT; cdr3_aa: CASNSPGTGSSGNTIYF
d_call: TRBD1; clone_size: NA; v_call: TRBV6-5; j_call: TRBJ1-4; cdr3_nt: TGTGCCAGCAGTTCAGGGGGTTCAATTAATGAAAAACTGTTTTTT; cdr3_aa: CASSSGGSINEKLFF
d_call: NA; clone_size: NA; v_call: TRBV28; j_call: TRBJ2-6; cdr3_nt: TGTGCCAGCAGTTCAGGGACAACTGGGGCCAACGTCCTGACTTTC; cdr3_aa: CASSSGTTGANVLTF